This T cell receptor beta chain emerged from a study of T cell responses to AZD1222 COVID-19 vaccine. Only in-frame clones appear in the TCRdb table, and some are missing; sequencing was by immunoSEQ multiplex PCR. The table has approximately 150,000 clones, around 92% seen once. The clonotype originates from an adult who received the AZD1222 COVID-19 vaccine. The sequences come from peripheral blood, collected 28 days after the second AZD1222 dose.

The CDR3 sequence: CASSRTAYSNQPQHF. The CDR3 DNA reads as TGTGCCAGCAGTCGGACAGCTTATAGCAATCAGCCCCAGCATTTT. The chain joins TRBV6-5 to TRBJ1-5; possible D gene TRBD1, 6 bases. This CDR3 is built from 15 residues. With 5 bases removed from V and 0 bases from J, the gap between germline ends came to 11 bases. Germline loops: CDR1 MNHEY, CDR2 SVGAGI.